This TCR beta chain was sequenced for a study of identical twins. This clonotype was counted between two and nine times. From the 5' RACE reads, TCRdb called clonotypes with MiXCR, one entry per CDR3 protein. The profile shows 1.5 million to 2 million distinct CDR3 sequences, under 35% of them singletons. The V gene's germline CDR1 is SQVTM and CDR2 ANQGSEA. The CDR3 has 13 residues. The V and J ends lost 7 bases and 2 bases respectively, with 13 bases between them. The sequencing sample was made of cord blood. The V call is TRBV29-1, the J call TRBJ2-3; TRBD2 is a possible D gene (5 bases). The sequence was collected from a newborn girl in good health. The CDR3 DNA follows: TGCAGCGCCTTAAGAGCGGTCACAGATACGCAGTATTTT. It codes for CSALRAVTDTQYF.